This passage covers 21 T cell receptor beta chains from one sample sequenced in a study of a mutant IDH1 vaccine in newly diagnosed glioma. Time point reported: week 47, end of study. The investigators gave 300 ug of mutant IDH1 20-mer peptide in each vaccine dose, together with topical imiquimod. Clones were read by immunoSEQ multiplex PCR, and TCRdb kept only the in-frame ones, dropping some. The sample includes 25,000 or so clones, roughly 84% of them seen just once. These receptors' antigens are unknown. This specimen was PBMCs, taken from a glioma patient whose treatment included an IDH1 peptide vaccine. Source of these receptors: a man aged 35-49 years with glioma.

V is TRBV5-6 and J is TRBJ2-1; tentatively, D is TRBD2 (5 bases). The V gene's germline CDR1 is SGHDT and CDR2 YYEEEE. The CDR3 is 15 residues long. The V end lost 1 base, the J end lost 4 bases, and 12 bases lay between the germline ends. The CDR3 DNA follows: TGTGCCAGCAGCTTGCCCACGTCGGGATACAATGAGCAGTTCTTC. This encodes CASSLPTSGYNEQFF.

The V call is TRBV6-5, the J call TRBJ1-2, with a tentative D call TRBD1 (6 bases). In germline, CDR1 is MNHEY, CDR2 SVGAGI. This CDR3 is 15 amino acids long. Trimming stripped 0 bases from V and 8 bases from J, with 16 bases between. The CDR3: CASSYSIRGGIGYTF. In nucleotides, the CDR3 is TGTGCCAGCAGTTACTCGATAAGGGGGGGAATCGGCTACACCTTC.

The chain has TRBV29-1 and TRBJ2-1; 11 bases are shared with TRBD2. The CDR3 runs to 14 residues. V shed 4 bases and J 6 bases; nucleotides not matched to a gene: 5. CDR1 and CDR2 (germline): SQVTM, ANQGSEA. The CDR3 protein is CSVGGTSGRNEQFF. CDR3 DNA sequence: TGCAGCGTTGGAGGGACTAGCGGTCGCAATGAGCAGTTCTTC.

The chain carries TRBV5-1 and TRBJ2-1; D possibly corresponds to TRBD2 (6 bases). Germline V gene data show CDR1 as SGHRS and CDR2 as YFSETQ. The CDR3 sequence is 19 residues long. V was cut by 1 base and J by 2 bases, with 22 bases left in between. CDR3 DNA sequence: TGCGCCAGCAGCTTGATTAAGGCTAGCGAGAGGCGTACCTACAATGAGCAGTTCTTC. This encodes CASSLIKASERRTYNEQFF.

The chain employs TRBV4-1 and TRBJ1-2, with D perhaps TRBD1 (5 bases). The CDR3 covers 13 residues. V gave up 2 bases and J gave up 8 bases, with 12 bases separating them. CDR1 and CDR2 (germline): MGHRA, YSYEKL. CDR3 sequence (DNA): TGCGCCAGCAGCCAATTGGGGCCGTCGGGCTACACCTTC. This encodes CASSQLGPSGYTF.

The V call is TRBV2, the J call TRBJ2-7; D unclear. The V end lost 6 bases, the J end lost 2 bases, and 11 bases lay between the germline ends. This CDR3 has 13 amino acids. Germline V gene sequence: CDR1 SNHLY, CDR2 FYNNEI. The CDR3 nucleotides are TGTGCCAGCAGAAGGGTATTCCCCTACGAGCAGTACTTC. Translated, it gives CASRRVFPYEQYF. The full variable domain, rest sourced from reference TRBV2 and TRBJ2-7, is EPEVTQTPSHQVTQMGQEVILRCVPISNHLYFYWYRQILGQKVEFLVSFYNNEISEKSEIFDDQFSVERPDGSNFTLKIRSTKLEDSAMYFCASRRVFPYEQYFGPGTRLTVT.

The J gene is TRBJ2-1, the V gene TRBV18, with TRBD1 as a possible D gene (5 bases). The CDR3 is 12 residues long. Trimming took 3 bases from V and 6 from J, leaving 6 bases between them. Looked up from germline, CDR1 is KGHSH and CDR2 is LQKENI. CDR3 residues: CASSPDSNEQFF. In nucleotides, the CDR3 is TGTGCCAGCTCACCCGACAGCAATGAGCAGTTCTTC.

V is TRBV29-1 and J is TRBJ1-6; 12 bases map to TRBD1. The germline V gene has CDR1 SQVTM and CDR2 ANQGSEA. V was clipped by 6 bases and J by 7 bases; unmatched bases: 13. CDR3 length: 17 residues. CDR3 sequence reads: CSVPRGTGGAENSPLHF. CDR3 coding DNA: TGCAGCGTCCCGCGCGGGACAGGGGGCGCAGAGAATTCACCCCTCCACTTT.

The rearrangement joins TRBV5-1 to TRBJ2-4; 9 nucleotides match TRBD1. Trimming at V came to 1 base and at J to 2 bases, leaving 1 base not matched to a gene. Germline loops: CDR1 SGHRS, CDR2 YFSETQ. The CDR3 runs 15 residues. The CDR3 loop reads CASSLTGGSKNIQYF. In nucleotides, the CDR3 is TGCGCCAGCAGCTTGACAGGGGGCTCCAAAAACATTCAGTACTTC.

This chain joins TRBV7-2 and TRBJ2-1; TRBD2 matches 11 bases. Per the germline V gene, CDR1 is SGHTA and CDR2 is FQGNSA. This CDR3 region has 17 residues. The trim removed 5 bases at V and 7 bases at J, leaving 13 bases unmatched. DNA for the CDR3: TGTGCCAGCAGCACCCGATTACTAGCGGGAGTTGGAAATGAGCAGTTCTTC. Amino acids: CASSTRLLAGVGNEQFF.

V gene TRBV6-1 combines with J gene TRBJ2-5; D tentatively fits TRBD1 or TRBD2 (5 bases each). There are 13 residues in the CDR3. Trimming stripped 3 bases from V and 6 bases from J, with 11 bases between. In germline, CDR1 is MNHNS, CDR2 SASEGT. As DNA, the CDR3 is TGTGCCAGCAGTGAGGGGACGGTCCAGACCCAGTACTTC. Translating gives CASSEGTVQTQYF.

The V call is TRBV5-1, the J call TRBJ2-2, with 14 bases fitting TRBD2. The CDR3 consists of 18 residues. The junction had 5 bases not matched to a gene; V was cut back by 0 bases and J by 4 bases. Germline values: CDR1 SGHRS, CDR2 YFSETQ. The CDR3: CASSLDGTSGSGTGELFF. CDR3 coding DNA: TGCGCCAGCAGCTTGGATGGGACTAGCGGGAGCGGCACCGGGGAGCTGTTTTTT.

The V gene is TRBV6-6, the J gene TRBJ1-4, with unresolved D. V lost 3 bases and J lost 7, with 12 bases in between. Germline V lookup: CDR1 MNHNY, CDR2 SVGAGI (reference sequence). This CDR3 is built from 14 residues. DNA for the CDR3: TGTGCCAGCAGTTATTCAGTAGGAAGTGAAAAACTGTTTTTT. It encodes CASSYSVGSEKLFF.

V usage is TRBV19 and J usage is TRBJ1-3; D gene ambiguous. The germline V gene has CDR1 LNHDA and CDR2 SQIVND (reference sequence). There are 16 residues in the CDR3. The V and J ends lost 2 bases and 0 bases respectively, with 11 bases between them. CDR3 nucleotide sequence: TGTGCCAGTAGTATAAGGCGGATCCCCTCTGGAAACACCATATATTTT. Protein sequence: CASSIRRIPSGNTIYF. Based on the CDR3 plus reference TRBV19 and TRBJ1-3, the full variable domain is DGGITQSPKYLFRKEGQNVTLSCEQNLNHDAMYWYRQDPGQGLRLIYYSQIVNDFQKGDIAEGYSVSREKKESFPLTVTSAQKNPTAFYLCASSIRRIPSGNTIYFGEGSWLTVV.

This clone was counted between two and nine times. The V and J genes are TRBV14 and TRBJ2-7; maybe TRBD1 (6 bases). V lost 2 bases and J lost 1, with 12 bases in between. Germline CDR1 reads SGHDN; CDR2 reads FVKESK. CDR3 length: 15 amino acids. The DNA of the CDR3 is TGTGCCAGCAGCCAACAGGGGATTGGGTCCTACGAGCAGTACTTC. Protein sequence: CASSQQGIGSYEQYF.

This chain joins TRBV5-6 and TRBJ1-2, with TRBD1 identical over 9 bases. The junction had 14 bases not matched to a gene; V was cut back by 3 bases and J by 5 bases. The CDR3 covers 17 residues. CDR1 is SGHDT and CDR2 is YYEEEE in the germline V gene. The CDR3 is CASSSYRTGVREYGYTF. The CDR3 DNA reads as TGTGCCAGCAGCTCCTATAGGACAGGGGTGAGGGAGTATGGCTACACCTTC. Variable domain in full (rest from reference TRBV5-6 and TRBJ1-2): DAGVTQSPTHLIKTRGQQVTLRCSPKSGHDTVSWYQQALGQGPQFIFQYYEEEERQRGNFPDRFSGHQFPNYSSELNVNALLLGDSALYLCASSSYRTGVREYGYTFGSGTRLTVV.

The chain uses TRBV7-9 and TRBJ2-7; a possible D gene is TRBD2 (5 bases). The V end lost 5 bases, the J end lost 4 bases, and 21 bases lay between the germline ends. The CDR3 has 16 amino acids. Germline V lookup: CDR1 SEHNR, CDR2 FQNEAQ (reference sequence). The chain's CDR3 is CASSPTEGEKRYEQYF. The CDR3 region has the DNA TGTGCCAGCAGCCCAACCGAGGGAGAAAAAAGGTACGAGCAGTACTTC.

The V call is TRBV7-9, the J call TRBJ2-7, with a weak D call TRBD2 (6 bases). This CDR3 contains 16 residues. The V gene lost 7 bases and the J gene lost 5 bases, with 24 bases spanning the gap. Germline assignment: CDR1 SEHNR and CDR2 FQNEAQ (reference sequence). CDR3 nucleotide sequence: TGTGCCAGCACGGGCCTTGGGGAGGCTGGTTCCGACGAGCAGTACTTC. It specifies CASTGLGEAGSDEQYF.

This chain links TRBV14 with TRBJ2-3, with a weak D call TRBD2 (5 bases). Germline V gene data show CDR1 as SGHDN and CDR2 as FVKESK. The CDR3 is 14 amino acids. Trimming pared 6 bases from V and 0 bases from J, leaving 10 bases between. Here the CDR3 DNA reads TGTGCCAGCAGGCAACTAGGTAGCACAGATACGCAGTATTTT. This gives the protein CASRQLGSTDTQYF.

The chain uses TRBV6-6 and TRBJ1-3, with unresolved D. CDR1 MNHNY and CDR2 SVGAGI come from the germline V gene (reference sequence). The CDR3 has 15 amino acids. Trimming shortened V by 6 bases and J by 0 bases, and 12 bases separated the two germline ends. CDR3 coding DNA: TGTGCCAGCAGCCTCGACACTCGCTCTGGAAACACCATATATTTT. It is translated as CASSLDTRSGNTIYF.

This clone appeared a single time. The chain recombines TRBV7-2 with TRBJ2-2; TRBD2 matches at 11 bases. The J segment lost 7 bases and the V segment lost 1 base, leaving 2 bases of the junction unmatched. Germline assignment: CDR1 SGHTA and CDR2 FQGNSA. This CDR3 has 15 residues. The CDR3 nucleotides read TGTGCCAGCAGCTTAGAACTAGCGGGAGTCGGGGAGCTGTTTTTT. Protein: CASSLELAGVGELFF.